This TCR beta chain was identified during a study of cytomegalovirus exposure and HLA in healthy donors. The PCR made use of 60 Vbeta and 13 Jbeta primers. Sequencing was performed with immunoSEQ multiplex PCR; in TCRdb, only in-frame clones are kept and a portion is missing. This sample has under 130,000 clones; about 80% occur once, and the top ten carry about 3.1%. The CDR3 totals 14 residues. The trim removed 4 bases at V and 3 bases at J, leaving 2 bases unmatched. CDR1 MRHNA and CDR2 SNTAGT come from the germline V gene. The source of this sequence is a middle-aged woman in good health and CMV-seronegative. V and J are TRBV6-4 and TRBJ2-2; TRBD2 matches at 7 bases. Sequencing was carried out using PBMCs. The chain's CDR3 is CASSVAGDTGELFF. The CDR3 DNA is TGTGCCAGCAGTGTGGCGGGAGACACCGGGGAGCTGTTTTTT.